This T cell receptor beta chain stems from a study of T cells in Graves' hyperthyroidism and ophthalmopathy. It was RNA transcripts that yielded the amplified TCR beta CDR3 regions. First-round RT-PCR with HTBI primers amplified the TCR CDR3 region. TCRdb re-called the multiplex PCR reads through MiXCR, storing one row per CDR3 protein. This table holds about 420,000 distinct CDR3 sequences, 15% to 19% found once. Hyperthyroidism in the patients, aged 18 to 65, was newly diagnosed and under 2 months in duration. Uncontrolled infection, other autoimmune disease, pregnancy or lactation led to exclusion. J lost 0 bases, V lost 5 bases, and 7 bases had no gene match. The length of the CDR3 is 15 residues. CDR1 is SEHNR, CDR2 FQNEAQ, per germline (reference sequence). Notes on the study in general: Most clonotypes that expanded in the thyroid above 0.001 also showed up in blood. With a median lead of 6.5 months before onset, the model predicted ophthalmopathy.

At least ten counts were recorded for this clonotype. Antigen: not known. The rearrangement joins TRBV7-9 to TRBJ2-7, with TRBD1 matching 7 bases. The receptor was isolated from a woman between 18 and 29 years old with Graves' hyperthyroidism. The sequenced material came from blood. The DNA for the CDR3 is TGTGCCAGCAGCCCGGAGACAGGGAGCTCCTACGAGCAGTACTTC. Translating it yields CASSPETGSSYEQYF.